Sequencing of this TCR beta chain was carried out in a study of memory CD4+ T cells and cytomegalovirus serostatus. Study at large: This sample comes from healthy Belgian adults, eight or nine CMV seropositive, around 26 seronegative.

TCRdb keeps only in-frame clones here, not all; method: immunoSEQ multiplex PCR. This table has 25,000 to 30,000 clones, around 80% appearing once. The sort gate was single viable CD3+CD4+CD8-CD45RO+ cells for memory CD4+ T cells. CMV serostatus came from serum IgG against pp150, pp28, p38, p52. As for this clone: The antigen is not known.

Germline CDR1 and CDR2: LNHDA and SQIVND (reference sequence). The CDR3 is made up of 13 amino acids. Unmatched junction bases numbered 6, after V lost 9 bases and J lost 6 bases. General study findings and limits: Each of 65 to 75 CMV-associated TCRbeta sequences occurred in one to five individuals. Median bootstrapped AUC for CMV status was about 0.95 originally, about 0.9 US-trained.

The sample comprised memory CD4+ T cells from blood. The V call is TRBV19, the J call TRBJ1-5, with TRBD1 matching 9 bases. The TCR was taken from an adult in good health and CMV-seronegative. In DNA form, the CDR3 reads TGTGCCAGCAAGGACAGGGGATCTCAGCCCCAGCATTTT. This translates into CASKDRGSQPQHF.